This T cell receptor (beta chain) was captured by sequencing in a study of blood T cells in healthy people across ages. Per the germline V gene, CDR1 is SGHRS and CDR2 is YFSETQ. This CDR3 has 14 residues. The V gene end was trimmed by 6 bases and the J gene end by 8 bases; junction bases not matched to a gene: 6. A second PCR, run for roughly 7 to 12 cycles, used a sample-barcoded 5' primer plus a J-beta primer mix. TCRdb re-derived calls from the 5' RACE reads in MiXCR, one entry per CDR3 protein. Among about 1.5 million distinct CDR3 sequences listed, 42% were seen once. The sample taken for sequencing was blood. The chain employs TRBV5-1 and TRBJ1-6; the match to TRBD1 covers 9 bases. This receptor was identified in a young woman in good health. The CDR3 DNA follows: TGCGCCAGCAAACCCGGGACAGGGTATTCACCCCTCCACTTT. It translates to CASKPGTGYSPLHF.